A selection of T cell receptor beta chains follows, all from one sample in a study of glioma-infiltrating T cells. MiXCR, run by TCRdb on the multiplex PCR reads, gives a single entry per CDR3 protein. The sample yields around 130,000 distinct CDR3 sequences, 24% seen once. The sequencing sample was made of glioma tissue, nonneoplastic brain tissue, or PBMCs (not recorded which). The receptors here all came from a human donor with low-grade glioma or glioblastoma, undergoing nonglioma brain surgery, or in good health (not recorded which). Each CDR3 is given with its conserved first and last residue. Each record gives: clone size, V gene, D gene, J gene, CDR3 DNA, CDR3 protein. The D gene is left open where the match is weak. Clone size, where shown, is once, few, many, or a class for clones that have expanded.

abundance: few
v_gene: TRBV7-9
d_gene: TRBD1
j_gene: TRBJ2-2
CDR3nt: TGTGCCAGCAGCTTAGGACAGGGGGCGACCGGGGAGCTGTTTTTT
CDR3aa: CASSLGQGATGELFF

abundance: many
v_gene: TRBV6-2/TRBV6-3
d_gene: .
j_gene: TRBJ1-1
CDR3nt: TGTGCCAGCAGTTACGGGGTGACTGAAGCTTTCTTT
CDR3aa: CASSYGVTEAFF

abundance: many
v_gene: TRBV7-2
d_gene: .
j_gene: TRBJ2-5
CDR3nt: TGTGCCAGCAGCTTAGGGCAAGAGACCCAGTACTTC
CDR3aa: CASSLGQETQYF

abundance: few
v_gene: TRBV5-4
d_gene: .
j_gene: TRBJ2-3
CDR3nt: TGTGCCAGCAGCTTAACCGGGACCTACACAGATACGCAGTATTTT
CDR3aa: CASSLTGTYTDTQYF

abundance: .
v_gene: TRBV29-1
d_gene: .
j_gene: TRBJ2-3
CDR3nt: TGCAGCGTAGTACAGGGGGAGGGGCGTACGCAGTATTTT
CDR3aa: CSVVQGEGRTQYF

abundance: .
v_gene: TRBV19
d_gene: .
j_gene: TRBJ2-1
CDR3nt: TGTGCCAGTAGTACAGAGACAGGTTACAATGAGCAGTTCTTC
CDR3aa: CASSTETGYNEQFF

abundance: many
v_gene: TRBV28
d_gene: TRBD1
j_gene: TRBJ2-1
CDR3nt: TGTGCCAGCACTGACAGGGGGAGCGGATCCTACAATGAGCAGTTCTTC
CDR3aa: CASTDRGSGSYNEQFF

abundance: few
v_gene: TRBV7-2
d_gene: TRBD1
j_gene: TRBJ1-1
CDR3nt: TGTGCCAGCAGCCCCGAGGGGGCCTATGAAGCTTTCTTT
CDR3aa: CASSPEGAYEAFF

abundance: .
v_gene: TRBV4-2
d_gene: .
j_gene: TRBJ2-3
CDR3nt: TGTGCCAGCAGCCCGGGGCGCGATACGCAGTATTTT
CDR3aa: CASSPGRDTQYF

abundance: .
v_gene: TRBV2
d_gene: .
j_gene: TRBJ1-1
CDR3nt: TGTGCCAGCAGTGACCAGACTGGCACTGAAGCTTTCTTT
CDR3aa: CASSDQTGTEAFF

abundance: few
v_gene: TRBV20-1
d_gene: TRBD2
j_gene: TRBJ2-3
CDR3nt: TGCAGTGCGCTCAGAGCGGGGGGGACAGATACGCAGTATTTT
CDR3aa: CSALRAGGTDTQYF

abundance: .
v_gene: TRBV7-2
d_gene: .
j_gene: TRBJ1-1
CDR3nt: TGTGCCAGCAGCTTAGAACGGGCTAGAGGAACTGAAGCTTTCTTT
CDR3aa: CASSLERARGTEAFF

abundance: many
v_gene: TRBV27
d_gene: TRBD1
j_gene: TRBJ2-5
CDR3nt: TGTGCCAGCAAGTACAGGGGAGAAGAGACCCAGTACTTC
CDR3aa: CASKYRGEETQYF

abundance: many
v_gene: TRBV6-1
d_gene: .
j_gene: TRBJ2-3
CDR3nt: TGTGCCAGCAGTCCTGATGTCGCAGATACGCAGTATTTT
CDR3aa: CASSPDVADTQYF

abundance: few
v_gene: TRBV28
d_gene: TRBD1
j_gene: TRBJ1-1
CDR3nt: TGTGCCAGCAGATTGGGGACAGAGAACACTGAAGCTTTCTTT
CDR3aa: CASRLGTENTEAFF

abundance: .
v_gene: TRBV7-6
d_gene: .
j_gene: TRBJ1-1
CDR3nt: TGTGCCAGCAACCAGGGCATGAACACTGAAGCTTTCTTT
CDR3aa: CASNQGMNTEAFF

abundance: .
v_gene: TRBV3-1
d_gene: .
j_gene: TRBJ1-1
CDR3nt: TGTGCCAGCAGCCAAGAAGCAGGGGATACTGAAGCTTTCTTT
CDR3aa: CASSQEAGDTEAFF

abundance: few
v_gene: TRBV19
d_gene: .
j_gene: TRBJ1-5
CDR3nt: TGTGCCAGTAGTATAGAAGAGAATCAGCCCCAGCATTTT
CDR3aa: CASSIEENQPQHF

abundance: .
v_gene: TRBV3-1
d_gene: .
j_gene: TRBJ1-2
CDR3nt: TGTGCCAGCAGCCCCGAGGCCGGGTTTAACTATGGCTACACCTTC
CDR3aa: CASSPEAGFNYGYTF

abundance: few
v_gene: TRBV20-1
d_gene: .
j_gene: TRBJ2-5
CDR3nt: TGCAGTGCTAGGACGGAAGAGACCCAGTACTTC
CDR3aa: CSARTEETQYF

abundance: few
v_gene: TRBV4-2
d_gene: TRBD2
j_gene: TRBJ2-5
CDR3nt: TGTGCCAGCAGCCAGCCTAGCGGTGAAGAGACCCAGTACTTC
CDR3aa: CASSQPSGEETQYF

abundance: .
v_gene: TRBV12-3/TRBV12-4
d_gene: .
j_gene: TRBJ1-5
CDR3nt: TGTGCCAGCAGTTCCCGGGGGCCCCAGCATTTT
CDR3aa: CASSSRGPQHF

abundance: medium-sized
v_gene: TRBV7-2
d_gene: .
j_gene: TRBJ2-3
CDR3nt: TGTGCCAGCAGCTTAGCGCCCTTCAGGGCAGATACGCAGTATTTT
CDR3aa: CASSLAPFRADTQYF

abundance: many
v_gene: TRBV7-9
d_gene: TRBD1
j_gene: TRBJ1-1
CDR3nt: TGTGCCAGCAGCCGGAACCGGGACAGGTCGAACACTGAAGCTTTCTTT
CDR3aa: CASSRNRDRSNTEAFF

abundance: few
v_gene: TRBV19
d_gene: TRBD1
j_gene: TRBJ1-2
CDR3nt: TGTGCCAGTAGCCCGGACCCACCCAGGGGGACCTATGGCTACACCTTC
CDR3aa: CASSPDPPRGTYGYTF

abundance: few
v_gene: TRBV7-2
d_gene: TRBD2
j_gene: TRBJ2-2
CDR3nt: TGTGCCAGCAGCCGCCAGACTAGCGGGGGAGGGCGCGCCGGGGAGCTGTTTTTT
CDR3aa: CASSRQTSGGGRAGELFF

abundance: few
v_gene: TRBV20-1
d_gene: TRBD1
j_gene: TRBJ1-2
CDR3nt: TGCAGTGCTAGTCTGGCAGGGGGCGTGTACTATGGCTACACCTTC
CDR3aa: CSASLAGGVYYGYTF

abundance: few
v_gene: TRBV12-3/TRBV12-4
d_gene: .
j_gene: TRBJ2-4
CDR3nt: TGTGCCAGCAGTTTTACACAAGGCGCCAAAAACATTCAGTACTTC
CDR3aa: CASSFTQGAKNIQYF

abundance: many
v_gene: TRBV20-1
d_gene: .
j_gene: TRBJ1-5
CDR3nt: TGCAGTGCTTCCTCCCCGCGCCAGGTCGCCAATCAGCCCCAGCATTTT
CDR3aa: CSASSPRQVANQPQHF

abundance: .
v_gene: TRBV28
d_gene: .
j_gene: TRBJ2-4
CDR3nt: TGTGCCAGCAGCCCTAGGGCTCCAGGAGCGGGCATTCAGTACTTC
CDR3aa: CASSPRAPGAGIQYF

abundance: .
v_gene: TRBV9
d_gene: TRBD2
j_gene: TRBJ2-3
CDR3nt: TGTGCCAGCAGCGTAACTAGCGGGGTTCCAGATACGCAGTATTTT
CDR3aa: CASSVTSGVPDTQYF

abundance: few
v_gene: TRBV20-1
d_gene: .
j_gene: TRBJ1-5
CDR3nt: TGCAGTGCTAGGAGTGTCAGCCCCAATCAGCCCCAGCATTTT
CDR3aa: CSARSVSPNQPQHF

abundance: few
v_gene: TRBV24-1
d_gene: .
j_gene: TRBJ2-4
CDR3nt: TGTGCCACGTATATCGGACAGCGGAGGAGTCTAGCCAAAAACATTCAGTACTTC
CDR3aa: CATYIGQRRSLAKNIQYF

abundance: many
v_gene: TRBV6-2/TRBV6-3
d_gene: TRBD1
j_gene: TRBJ1-4
CDR3nt: TGTGCCAGCAGTTACTCGATACGGGACAGGTGGGAAAAACTGTTTTTT
CDR3aa: CASSYSIRDRWEKLFF

abundance: once
v_gene: TRBV28
d_gene: .
j_gene: TRBJ2-4
CDR3nt: TGTGCCAGCAGTTCCCGGGGGGCCGTCGGCAAAAACATTCAGTACTTC
CDR3aa: CASSSRGAVGKNIQYF

abundance: few
v_gene: TRBV6-1
d_gene: .
j_gene: TRBJ2-2
CDR3nt: TGTGCCAGCAGCCAGATCGAGTTCGCGAACACCGGGGAGCTGTTTTTT
CDR3aa: CASSQIEFANTGELFF

abundance: .
v_gene: TRBV6-2/TRBV6-3
d_gene: .
j_gene: TRBJ1-1
CDR3nt: TGTGCCACCCGAGAGAGTTCGAACACTGAAGCTTTCTTT
CDR3aa: CATRESSNTEAFF

abundance: many
v_gene: TRBV6-1
d_gene: .
j_gene: TRBJ1-2
CDR3nt: TGTGCCAACAGTGAAGGGCGGCAGAACTATGGCTACACCTTC
CDR3aa: CANSEGRQNYGYTF

abundance: .
v_gene: TRBV20-1
d_gene: .
j_gene: TRBJ1-5
CDR3nt: TGCAGTGCTAGAGGTAGCACCAATCAGCCCCAGCATTTT
CDR3aa: CSARGSTNQPQHF

abundance: few
v_gene: TRBV7-9
d_gene: .
j_gene: TRBJ2-4
CDR3nt: TGTGCCAGCAGGGCAGGTGGCAAAAACATTCAGTACTTC
CDR3aa: CASRAGGKNIQYF

abundance: .
v_gene: TRBV20-1
d_gene: .
j_gene: TRBJ2-2
CDR3nt: TGCAGTGCTTATTCCGGGGGCTCAAACAACGGGGAGCTGTTTTTT
CDR3aa: CSAYSGGSNNGELFF

abundance: .
v_gene: TRBV20-1
d_gene: .
j_gene: TRBJ1-2
CDR3nt: TGCAGTGCTAGAAAGGGGGTAGGGTATGGCTACACCTTC
CDR3aa: CSARKGVGYGYTF

abundance: .
v_gene: TRBV19
d_gene: TRBD1
j_gene: TRBJ2-3
CDR3nt: TGTGCCAGTAGGAATACAGGGGGCCAAGATACGCAGTATTTT
CDR3aa: CASRNTGGQDTQYF

abundance: many
v_gene: TRBV4-1
d_gene: .
j_gene: TRBJ1-1
CDR3nt: TGCGCCAGCAGCCGAGGGACCGAACAGAACACTGAAGCTTTCTTT
CDR3aa: CASSRGTEQNTEAFF

abundance: .
v_gene: TRBV4-2
d_gene: TRBD1
j_gene: TRBJ1-5
CDR3nt: TGTGCCAGCAGCCAAGTCACAGGGGGAGGACAGCCCCAGCATTTT
CDR3aa: CASSQVTGGGQPQHF

abundance: .
v_gene: TRBV20-1
d_gene: .
j_gene: TRBJ2-5
CDR3nt: TGCAGTGCTAGAGAAGGGACGGAGAAAGAGACCCAGTACTTC
CDR3aa: CSAREGTEKETQYF

abundance: many
v_gene: TRBV6-1
d_gene: .
j_gene: TRBJ1-4
CDR3nt: TGTGCCAGCAGGGCAACTAATGAAAAACTGTTTTTT
CDR3aa: CASRATNEKLFF

abundance: many
v_gene: TRBV24-1
d_gene: .
j_gene: TRBJ1-1
CDR3nt: TGTGCCACCAGTGCCACGACAGGGAACACTGAAGCTTTCTTT
CDR3aa: CATSATTGNTEAFF

abundance: .
v_gene: TRBV20-1
d_gene: TRBD1
j_gene: TRBJ1-4
CDR3nt: TGCGCCCTCCTGGCAGGGGGCGGTGAAAAACTGTTTTTT
CDR3aa: CALLAGGGEKLFF

abundance: few
v_gene: TRBV6-1
d_gene: .
j_gene: TRBJ2-2
CDR3nt: TGTGCCAGCAGTGAAGTGTATAACAGGCCCACCGGGGAGCTGTTTTTT
CDR3aa: CASSEVYNRPTGELFF

abundance: few
v_gene: TRBV25-1
d_gene: .
j_gene: TRBJ2-5
CDR3nt: TGTGCCAGCAGTGACCGGACAGTCCAAGAGACCCAGTACTTC
CDR3aa: CASSDRTVQETQYF

abundance: many
v_gene: TRBV3-1
d_gene: TRBD2
j_gene: TRBJ2-2
CDR3nt: TGTGCCAGCAGCCAAGATATCGGACTAGCGGGGTCCGGGGAGCTGTTTTTT
CDR3aa: CASSQDIGLAGSGELFF

abundance: many
v_gene: TRBV11-2
d_gene: .
j_gene: TRBJ2-1
CDR3nt: TGTGCCAGCAGCCGTAGGACAGACAATGAGCAGTTCTTC
CDR3aa: CASSRRTDNEQFF

abundance: .
v_gene: TRBV27
d_gene: .
j_gene: TRBJ2-2
CDR3nt: TGTGCCAGCAATAGGAGGGAGGCAGGGGTGAACACCGGGGAGCTGTTTTTT
CDR3aa: CASNRREAGVNTGELFF

abundance: .
v_gene: TRBV20-1
d_gene: .
j_gene: TRBJ1-4
CDR3nt: TGCAGTGCTCCAAGCCTTTGGGGGGCTAATGAAAAACTGTTTTTT
CDR3aa: CSAPSLWGANEKLFF

abundance: .
v_gene: TRBV6-1
d_gene: .
j_gene: TRBJ2-1
CDR3nt: TGTGCCAGCAGCTCAGGACTTGCCACCTACGAGCAGTTCTTC
CDR3aa: CASSSGLATYEQFF

abundance: .
v_gene: TRBV18
d_gene: TRBD2
j_gene: TRBJ2-1
CDR3nt: TGTGCCAGCTCACCACCGGGGGGGTTTGAGCAGTTCTTC
CDR3aa: CASSPPGGFEQFF

abundance: many
v_gene: TRBV6-1
d_gene: .
j_gene: TRBJ1-5
CDR3nt: TGTGCCAGCATGGACAAGAATAGCAATCAGCCCCAGCATTTT
CDR3aa: CASMDKNSNQPQHF

abundance: few
v_gene: TRBV4-1
d_gene: .
j_gene: TRBJ1-5
CDR3nt: TGCGCCAGCAGCCAAGGCTGGGGGGGGAGCAATCAGCCCCAGCATTTT
CDR3aa: CASSQGWGGSNQPQHF

abundance: few
v_gene: TRBV6-5
d_gene: .
j_gene: TRBJ2-5
CDR3nt: TGTGCCAGCAGTTCCACAGGGAGGGAGACCCAGTACTTC
CDR3aa: CASSSTGRETQYF